These T cell receptor beta chains were read from a single sample in a study of tumor T cells in aggressive B-cell lymphoma. Clones were sequenced by immunoSEQ multiplex PCR, and TCRdb holds only the in-frame ones, with some missing. Among 3,500 to 4,000 clones listed, approximately 90% were seen once. Sample: tumor tissue. Every receptor here comes from an adult with diffuse large B cell lymphoma. CDR3s include the opening cysteine and the closing phenylalanine or tryptophan. Fields, in order: clone size, V gene, D gene, J gene, CDR3 protein, CDR3 DNA. D genes are given only for firm matches. Clone size is stated in some rows and not others, as once, few, many or a class when expanded.

.	TRBV29-1	TRBD2	TRBJ2-1	CSVGLAGGSNEQFF	TGCAGCGTTGGGTTAGCGGGGGGGTCCAATGAGCAGTTCTTC
.	TRBV14	.	TRBJ2-7	CASSQDSRQNDKTYEQYF	TGTGCCAGCAGCCAAGATAGTAGGCAGAATGACAAAACCTACGAGCAGTACTTC
.	TRBV19	TRBD1	TRBJ2-5	CASSTGTGTPGETQYF	TGTGCCAGTAGTACCGGGACAGGGACCCCGGGAGAGACCCAGTACTTC
.	TRBV12-5	.	TRBJ2-3	CASGLVGQGTDTQYF	TGTGCTAGTGGTTTGGTCGGGCAGGGGACAGATACGCAGTATTTT
.	TRBV29-1	.	TRBJ1-1	CSVEGSGGDLEGRMNTEAFF	TGCAGCGTTGAAGGTTCGGGGGGGGACTTAGAGGGCAGAATGAACACTGAAGCTTTCTTT
.	TRBV28	.	TRBJ1-2	CASSFDHRVDYGYTF	TGTGCCAGCAGTTTCGATCACAGGGTTGACTATGGCTATACCTTC
.	TRBV20-1	.	TRBJ2-5	CSANAEGTQYF	TGCAGTGCTAACGCCGAGGGGACCCAGTACTTC
once	TRBV29-1	.	TRBJ1-3	CSVLTGRDTIYF	TGCAGCGTCTTAACGGGGAGAGACACCATATATTTT
.	TRBV7-2	.	TRBJ2-7	CASSPTSGSTYEQYF	TGTGCCAGCAGCCCAACCAGCGGATCTACATACGAGCAGTACTTC
.	TRBV5-4	TRBD2	TRBJ2-7	CASSLVAGVTYEQYF	TGTGCCAGCAGCTTGGTTGCGGGGGTTACCTACGAGCAGTACTTC
.	TRBV7-8	TRBD1	TRBJ1-1	CASSFLTGDSAGFGAFF	TGTGCCAGCAGCTTCCTCACAGGGGACAGCGCAGGGTTTGGAGCTTTCTTT
.	TRBV6-6	.	TRBJ1-2	CASSYEVRPGGYTF	TGTGCCAGCAGTTACGAGGTCCGCCCGGGTGGCTACACCTTC
.	TRBV2	TRBD1	TRBJ1-4	CASSLPTGTVLNEKLFF	TGTGCCAGCAGTTTACCCACAGGGACAGTGCTTAATGAAAAACTGTTTTTT
.	TRBV7-2	.	TRBJ2-1	CASSLEGTWNEQFF	TGTGCCAGCAGCTTGGAGGGTACATGGAATGAGCAGTTCTTC
.	TRBV2	.	TRBJ2-3	CASLEESVVVKSTDTQYF	TGTGCCAGCCTAGAAGAGAGTGTAGTGGTCAAAAGCACAGATACGCAGTATTTT
.	TRBV11-3	.	TRBJ2-7	CASSLESQVYSYEQYF	TGTGCCAGCAGCTTAGAATCACAGGTCTATTCCTACGAGCAGTACTTC
.	TRBV7-2	TRBD1	TRBJ2-3	CASSLAGTVADTQYF	TGTGCCAGCAGCTTAGCCGGGACAGTCGCAGATACGCAGTATTTT
.	TRBV28	TRBD1	TRBJ1-1	CASRTGGWDTEAFF	TGTGCCAGCAGAACAGGGGGATGGGACACTGAAGCTTTCTTT
.	TRBV30	.	TRBJ1-1	CAWSPPPGAFF	TGTGCCTGGAGCCCTCCCCCGGGGGCTTTCTTT
.	TRBV7-9	.	TRBJ1-5	CASSSSGNQPQHF	TGTGCCAGCAGTTCTAGCGGGAATCAGCCCCAGCATTTT
.	TRBV7-2	.	TRBJ2-7	CASSPGQWLYEQYF	TGTGCCAGCAGCCCCGGACAGTGGTTATACGAGCAGTACTTC
.	TRBV6-1	.	TRBJ1-2	CASSDNGVYGYTF	TGTGCCAGCAGTGATAATGGAGTGTATGGCTACACCTTC
.	TRBV27	.	TRBJ1-1	CATQGGGFKTEAFF	TGTGCCACCCAGGGTGGGGGGTTTAAGACTGAAGCTTTCTTT
.	TRBV4-3	.	TRBJ2-6	CASSQAQAGANVLTF	TGCGCCAGCAGCCAAGCACAGGCGGGGGCCAACGTCCTGACTTTC
.	TRBV30	TRBD1	TRBJ1-1	CAWRDRESTEAFF	TGTGCCTGGAGGGACAGGGAGTCCACTGAAGCTTTCTTT